This T cell receptor (beta chain) came from a study of radiation and T cells in renal cell carcinoma. This sample's time point: blood 2 weeks post-SBRT. Sample treatment: 15 Gy SBRT to primary tumor, nephrectomy 4 weeks later. Radiation-treated patients gave blood at baseline, week 2 and week 4. The tumor was a clear cell renal cell carcinoma. Turning to this clone: Its antigen is unknown.

Points from the study as a whole: In blood, top tumor clones expanded by 2 weeks, shrinking by 4.

The protocol was immunoSEQ multiplex PCR, while the TCRdb copy is restricted to in-frame clones and leaves out a portion. This repertoire shows about 130,000 clones, 81% found once; its top ten account for 4.5% to 7%. V lost 5 bases and J lost 4; bases outside the gene matches: 4. The CDR3 loop spans 13 amino acids. CDR1 is MNHEY, CDR2 SVGAGI, per germline. V and J are TRBV6-5 and TRBJ1-1; the match to TRBD1 covers 7 bases. The origin of this receptor is a man aged 45-65 years with renal cell carcinoma. This material consisted of blood, taken from a patient whose treatment included radiotherapy and nephrectomy. The CDR3 loop is CASSMTGTTEAFF. CDR3 nucleotide sequence: TGTGCCAGCAGTATGACAGGGACCACTGAAGCTTTCTTT.